A selection of T cell receptor beta chains follows, all from one sample in a study of CD8 T cells in ankylosing spondylitis. TCRdb used MiXCR to reprocess the 5' RACE reads, holding one entry per CDR3 protein. This table holds under 950,000 distinct CDR3 sequences, around 17% found once. Sequencing input: blood, either unsorted or a sorted T cell fraction (not recorded which). The receptors were sampled from a male donor with ankylosing spondylitis. The CDR3 runs from the conserved cysteine through the conserved F or W. The D gene is left open where the match is weak. Size values are once, few and many counts, or a class for expanded clones, and some rows have none.

clone size | CDR3 length | D gene | J gene | V gene | CDR3 DNA | CDR3 protein
. | 16 | . | TRBJ2-3 | TRBV11-2 | TGTGCCAGCAGCTTACGGATTCTGACTACCGCAGATACGCAGTATTTT | CASSLRILTTADTQYF
few | 15 | TRBD1 | TRBJ2-7 | TRBV2 | TGTGCCAGTGACCCGGGACAGGGGATGTCCTACGAGCAGTACTTC | CASDPGQGMSYEQYF
few | 13 | . | TRBJ1-4 | TRBV7-2 | TGTGCCAGCAGCAAAGGAGGGGGGATTAAGCTGTTTTTT | CASSKGGGIKLFF
few | 14 | TRBD1 | TRBJ2-2 | TRBV29-1 | TGCAGCGCGCAGGGGACAGCCGGGGCCGGGGAGCTGTTTTTT | CSAQGTAGAGELFF
once | 16 | . | TRBJ2-1 | TRBV14 | TGTGCCAGCAGCCATAAGAAAAGTACGGTTTACAATGAGCAGTTCTTC | CASSHKKSTVYNEQFF
. | 15 | TRBD1 | TRBJ2-7 | TRBV12-3/TRBV12-4 | TGTGCCAGCAGTTCCGGACAGGGGTTTCACTACGAGCAGTACTTC | CASSSGQGFHYEQYF
. | 16 | TRBD1 | TRBJ1-1 | TRBV6-2/TRBV6-3 | TGTGCCAGCAGTTACGGTCAGGGGGCGCGGAGAACTGAAGCTTTCTTT | CASSYGQGARRTEAFF
. | 19 | TRBD1 | TRBJ1-5 | TRBV11-2 | TGTGCCAGCAGCTTAAGTGGTCCCGACAGGGGCACTAGCAATCAGCCCCAGCATTTT | CASSLSGPDRGTSNQPQHF
few | 13 | . | TRBJ1-5 | TRBV10-3 | TGTGCCATCAGCGTGTCTTATGATCAGCCCCAGCATTTT | CAISVSYDQPQHF
. | 15 | . | TRBJ2-2 | TRBV6-1 | TGTGCCAGCAGTGTAGATCCAGCGAACACCGGGGAGCTGTTTTTT | CASSVDPANTGELFF